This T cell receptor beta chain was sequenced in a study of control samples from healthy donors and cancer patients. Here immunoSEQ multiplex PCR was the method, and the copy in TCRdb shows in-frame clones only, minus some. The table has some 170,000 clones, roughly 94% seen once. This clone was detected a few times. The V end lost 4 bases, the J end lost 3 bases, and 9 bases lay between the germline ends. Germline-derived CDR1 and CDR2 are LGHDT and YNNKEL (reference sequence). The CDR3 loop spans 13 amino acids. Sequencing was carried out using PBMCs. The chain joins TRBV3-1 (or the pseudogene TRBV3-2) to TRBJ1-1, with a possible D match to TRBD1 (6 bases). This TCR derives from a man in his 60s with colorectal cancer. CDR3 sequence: CASSPGEYTEAFF. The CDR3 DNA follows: TGTGCCAGCAGCCCAGGGGAGTACACTGAAGCTTTCTTT.